The present T cell receptor (beta chain) was sequenced within a study of cytomegalovirus exposure and HLA in healthy donors. Study results and caveats: A reported reduction in N-insertions relative to the 666-donor mean was seen in an Asian-associated ancestry cluster in a later analysis.

Every donor was a healthy person donating bone marrow. About this clone: Its antigen is as yet unknown.

The CDR3 loop spans 16 amino acids. V lost 5 bases to trimming and J lost 5 bases, with 20 bases between them. The germline V gene encodes CDR1 SGHRS and CDR2 YFSETQ. PCR involved 60 Vbeta and 13 Jbeta primers. Sequencing used immunoSEQ multiplex PCR; TCRdb keeps in-frame clones, though not all of them. In the table there are roughly 170,000 clones, less than 90% of which are singletons. The sequenced sample consisted of PBMCs. This TCR derives from a man aged 25-45 years in good health and CMV-seronegative. The rearrangement uses TRBV5-1 and TRBJ2-1, with D possibly TRBD2 on 7 matching bases. The CDR3 reads CASSILGGGGNNEQFF. CDR3 DNA sequence: TGCGCCAGCAGTATCCTCGGGGGCGGGGGAAACAATGAGCAGTTCTTC.